The clone carrying this T cell receptor beta chain was detected a few times. Its antigen is as yet unknown. This specimen belongs to a study of cytomegalovirus exposure and HLA in healthy donors. Overall study results and limits: Cytomegalovirus association was assigned to 150 to 200 TCR beta chains. In a later analysis, V- and J-gene trimming of beta chains associated with a DCLRE1C missense variant, replicated independently. In a later analysis, CMV-associated beta chains were mostly HLA-associated, it appeared. Per a later analysis, about 17,000 TCR beta sequences showed association with HLA alleles at 0.05 false discovery rate.

This PCR relied on a set of 60 Vbeta primers and 13 Jbeta primers. The assay was immunoSEQ multiplex PCR, and TCRdb's table has in-frame clones only and misses some. Among under 150,000 clones listed, 9.5% were seen once. The J segment lost 3 bases and the V segment lost 4 bases, leaving 7 bases of the junction unmatched. Per germline, CDR1 LGHNT and CDR2 FRNRAP. The CDR3 is made up of 17 amino acids. The rearrangement links TRBV12-5 to TRBJ2-2, with 11 bases matching TRBD2. This clonotype was sampled from a man aged 25-45 years in good health and CMV-seronegative. The sample consisted of PBMCs. CDR3 DNA: TGTGCTAGTGGTTCCCAACTAGCGGGAGATTACACCGGGGAGCTGTTTTTT. As protein: CASGSQLAGDYTGELFF.